These 26 T cell receptor beta chains came from one sample sequenced in a study of CXCR3-negative and CXCR3-positive naive CD8 T cells. Study observations and caveats: CXCR3-positive naive cells had TRB CDR3s that were more hydrophobic than CXCR3-negative naive cells had.

UMI labels and 5' RACE were used to prepare the TRB cDNA libraries. TCRdb re-called the 5' RACE reads; every CDR3 protein appears as one record, without DNA. This sample's table reports some 140,000 distinct CDR3 sequences. These receptors have no identified antigens. The sample was naive CXCR3+ CD8+ T cells from blood. Subset here: CD45RO-CCR7+CD27+CD95- naive CD8+ T cells expressing CXCR3 (TNR3+). Every receptor here comes from a human donor in good health. Some clones in this sample may be carry-over from other donors' samples.

The genes are TRBV6-5 and TRBJ1-6; TCRdb names TRBD1, which stays unverified in the absence of DNA. This CDR3 is built from 15 residues. From germline, CDR1 is MNHEY and CDR2 SVGAGI. CDR3 protein: CASSTSTGVGSPLHF.

The V gene is TRBV5-1, the J gene TRBJ2-7; TCRdb picks TRBD2, but there is no DNA to check that call. The length of the CDR3 is 12 residues. CDR1 and CDR2 from the germline V gene are SGHRS and YFSETQ. The CDR3 sequence is CASIASPYEQYF.

This chain uses TRBV7-9 with TRBJ2-1; lacking DNA, the TRBD1 call made by TCRdb goes unchecked. The CDR3 sequence is 16 residues long. Germline values: CDR1 SEHNR, CDR2 FQNEAQ (reference sequence). The CDR3 sequence is CASSPGTGREYNEQFF.

CDR3 sequence reads: CASSVVGGLAMNTEAFF. This chain links TRBV9 with TRBJ1-1; TCRdb's D call, TRBD1, is unchecked because there is no DNA. CDR3 length: 17 amino acids. Germline V gives CDR1 SGDLS, CDR2 YYNGEE.

The genes are TRBV19 and TRBJ2-1. This CDR3 region has 14 residues. Per germline, CDR1 LNHDA and CDR2 SQIVND (reference sequence). The CDR3 loop reads CASSKENVYNEQFF.

The V and J genes are TRBV7-6 and TRBJ1-1; the D gene TCRdb calls, TRBD1, cannot be checked with no DNA. Germline loops: CDR1 SGHVS, CDR2 FNYEAQ. This CDR3 is built from 12 residues. CDR3 loop: CASSPRATEAFF.

V is TRBV7-7 and J is TRBJ2-1; as DNA is missing, the TRBD2 call by TCRdb cannot be tested. CDR3 length: 19 amino acids. From germline, CDR1 is SSHAT and CDR2 FNYEAQ (reference sequence). The CDR3 here is CASSLAPTLAGGPDNEQFF.

V and J are TRBV11-2 and TRBJ2-2; TCRdb's D call of TRBD1 is untestable without DNA. The CDR3 is made up of 14 amino acids. CDR1 SGHAT and CDR2 FQNNGV come from the germline V gene. CDR3: CASSSPAGIGELFF.

The chain uses TRBV6-6 and TRBJ1-1. The CDR3 consists of 14 residues. CDR1 and CDR2 (germline): MNHNY, SVGAGI (reference sequence). The CDR3 is CASSYSGAGTEAFF.

The chain's CDR3 is CASSGPGHSEETQYF. V is TRBV5-1 and J is TRBJ2-5; the TRBD1 assignment by TCRdb is unverifiable without DNA. The CDR3 runs to 15 residues. Germline V gives CDR1 SGHRS, CDR2 YFSETQ.

The rearrangement joins TRBV15 to TRBJ2-3; as DNA is missing, the TRBD1 call by TCRdb cannot be tested. The germline V gene encodes CDR1 LNHNV and CDR2 YYDKDF (reference sequence). The CDR3 runs to 16 residues. The chain's CDR3 is CATSSAQGAGTDTQYF.

The chain links TRBV4-3 to TRBJ2-7; as DNA is missing, the TRBD1 call by TCRdb cannot be tested. This CDR3 has 16 amino acids. The germline CDR1 and CDR2 sequences are LGHNA and YSLEER. This CDR3 reads CASSQDVGTGIHEQYF.

This chain connects TRBV7-9 to TRBJ2-1; no DNA is available, so the TRBD2 call from TCRdb remains unchecked. The CDR3 has 17 amino acids. Germline CDR1 SEHNR, CDR2 FQNEAQ (reference sequence). The CDR3 is CASSSPVAVFSYNEQFF.

V is TRBV29-1 and J is TRBJ2-1; TCRdb indicates TRBD1, and absent DNA this call remains unverified. Germline CDR1 is SQVTM and CDR2 is ANQGSEA. This CDR3 is 13 amino acids long. CDR3 sequence reads: CSTGTPYYNEQFF.

The chain links TRBV7-3 to TRBJ2-1; TCRdb outputs TRBD1, but without DNA this stays unchecked. The CDR3 is 14 amino acids. Germline CDR1 SGHTA, CDR2 FQGTGA. The CDR3 reads CASSPSTQGNEQFF.

The chain recombines TRBV12-3 or TRBV12-4 with TRBJ2-1; lacking DNA, the TRBD1 call made by TCRdb goes unchecked. The CDR3 totals 15 residues. The CDR3 here is CASSLGDRVSDEQFF.

The rearrangement links TRBV28 to TRBJ2-1; TCRdb outputs TRBD2, but without DNA this stays unchecked. The germline V gene has CDR1 MDHEN and CDR2 SYDVKM. The CDR3 covers 16 residues. The CDR3 sequence is CASSLPERGPYNEQFF.

This rearrangement joins TRBV7-9 to TRBJ2-7; TCRdb designates TRBD1, a call that cannot be tested without DNA. This CDR3 has 14 amino acids. Looked up from germline, CDR1 is SEHNR and CDR2 is FQNEAQ (reference sequence). The CDR3 region is CASSFSGQTYEQYF. Variable domain in full (rest from reference TRBV7-9 and TRBJ2-7): DTGVSQNPRHKITKRGQNVTFRCDPISEHNRLYWYRQTLGQGPEFLTYFQNEAQLEKSRLLSDRFSAERPKGSFSTLEIQRTEQGDSAMYLCASSFSGQTYEQYFGPGTRLTVT.

J is TRBJ2-7 and V is TRBV28; lacking DNA, the TRBD1 call made by TCRdb goes unchecked. The CDR3 extends over 14 amino acids. Germline V gene sequence: CDR1 MDHEN, CDR2 SYDVKM. This CDR3 reads CASRHLSQGYEQYF.

The gene calls are TRBV12-3 or TRBV12-4 and TRBJ1-5; lacking DNA, the TRBD1 call made by TCRdb goes unchecked. This CDR3 has 13 amino acids. CDR3 protein: CASSFGTHQPQHF.

CDR3: CASSESRTSGAGELFF. V gene TRBV5-1 combines with J gene TRBJ2-2; TCRdb selects TRBD2, and the lack of DNA leaves this call unchecked. The CDR3 runs to 16 residues. Looked up from germline, CDR1 is SGHRS and CDR2 is YFSETQ.

The chain has TRBV15 and TRBJ1-5. Germline V gene data show CDR1 as LNHNV and CDR2 as YYDKDF (reference sequence). The CDR3 extends over 14 amino acids. CDR3 residues: CATSRGPEVQPQHF.

This chain connects TRBV7-9 to TRBJ1-1; TCRdb lists TRBD1, though no DNA is available to test this call. The CDR3 sequence is 14 residues long. Germline CDR1 and CDR2: SEHNR and FQNEAQ (reference sequence). This CDR3 reads CAGLDGIGDTEAFF. Filled out from reference TRBV7-9 and TRBJ1-1, the complete variable domain reads DTGVSQNPRHKITKRGQNVTFRCDPISEHNRLYWYRQTLGQGPEFLTYFQNEAQLEKSRLLSDRFSAERPKGSFSTLEIQRTEQGDSAMYLCAGLDGIGDTEAFFGQGTRLTVV.

J is TRBJ2-5 and V is TRBV2; TCRdb's assignment of TRBD2 cannot be checked, as there is no DNA. The CDR3 spans 15 residues. Germline V gene lookup returns CDR1 SNHLY and CDR2 FYNNEI. CDR3 loop: CASSGGLAGVETQYF.

This chain connects TRBV29-1 to TRBJ2-7; TCRdb names TRBD1, which stays unverified in the absence of DNA. The CDR3 is 12 amino acids. Looked up from germline, CDR1 is SQVTM and CDR2 is ANQGSEA. This chain's CDR3 is CSLWAGVGEQYF.

V and J are TRBV4-2 and TRBJ2-1; the TCRdb call, TRBD1, lacks DNA for checking. Germline V gives CDR1 LGHNA, CDR2 YNFKEQ. The CDR3 contains 15 residues. CDR3: CASSQVLNGGGEQFF.